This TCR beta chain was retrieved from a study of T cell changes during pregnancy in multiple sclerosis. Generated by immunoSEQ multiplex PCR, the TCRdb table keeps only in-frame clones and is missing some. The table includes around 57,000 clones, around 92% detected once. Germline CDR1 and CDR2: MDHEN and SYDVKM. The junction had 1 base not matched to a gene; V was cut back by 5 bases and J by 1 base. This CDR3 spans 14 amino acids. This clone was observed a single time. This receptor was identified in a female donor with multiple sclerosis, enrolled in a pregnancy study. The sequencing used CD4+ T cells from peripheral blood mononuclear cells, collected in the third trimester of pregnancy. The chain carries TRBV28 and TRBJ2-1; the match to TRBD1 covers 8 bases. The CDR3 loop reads CASSRTGSYNEQFF. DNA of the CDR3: TGTGCCAGCAGTCGGACAGGGTCCTACAATGAGCAGTTCTTC.